The present T cell receptor beta chain was sequenced within a study of shared clonotypes between healthy human individuals. Germline trimming cut 6 bases from V and 1 base from J; bases unmatched to any gene: 5. The CDR3 has 14 residues. The V gene's germline CDR1 is SGHRS and CDR2 YFSETQ. Some clones are missing from TCRdb's copy, which holds only in-frame ones; the method was immunoSEQ multiplex PCR. Of about 980,000 clones in the sample, approximately 80% were seen once. The chain employs TRBV5-1 and TRBJ2-7, with 9 positions matching TRBD1. Sequences were obtained from memory CD4+ T cells sorted from blood. Subset specified: CD45RA-negative fraction. This receptor was taken from a man between 18 and 29 years old in good health. CDR3 sequence (DNA): TGCGCCAGCACCATCGACAGGGGGTCCTACGAGCAGTACTTC. This codes for CASTIDRGSYEQYF.